The TCR beta chain described here comes from a study of blood T cell repertoires in COVID-19. Study-level information: Sample material is recorded as cDNA or gDNA derived from T cells, B-cell-depleted T cells, or PBMCs.

Across 20 to 25 US areas, participants ranged in age from 18 to 89 years. In assigning cohorts, the study relied on participant-reported clinical history. V gave up 3 bases and J gave up 2 bases, with 11 bases separating them. Per the germline V gene, CDR1 is DFQATT and CDR2 is SNEGSKA (reference sequence). The CDR3 spans 15 residues. TCRdb's table, derived via immunoSEQ multiplex PCR, lists solely in-frame clones and lacks some. The data hold around 470,000 clones, with roughly 88% observed a single time. The sample was PBMCs or T cells enriched from blood (not recorded which). The chain links TRBV20-1 to TRBJ2-6, with no clear D. This clonotype was obtained from a man aged 18 to 35 who had recovered from COVID-19. The CDR3 nucleotides are TGCAGTGCTAGTTTAAGTCCGGCTGGGGCCAACGTCCTGACTTTC. It specifies CSASLSPAGANVLTF.